This TCR beta chain was obtained from a study of T-cell reconstitution after alpha-beta-depleted transplantation in children. Trimming took off 7 bases at V and 8 bases at J, with 18 bases between the two ends. Germline loops: CDR1 SQVTM, CDR2 ANQGSEA. The CDR3 consists of 13 residues. This clonotype was seen ten or more times. Preparation of the TCRbeta library used unique molecular identifiers. Each CDR3 protein gets one entry after TCRdb re-called the PCR reads with MiXCR. Among over 400,000 distinct CDR3 sequences listed, under 15% were seen once. The J gene is TRBJ2-4, the V gene TRBV29-1, with unresolved D. The source of this sequence is a human donor who donated a stem cell graft to a child with combined immunodeficiency. The sequences come from PBMCs from the stem cell graft donor, collected from the stem cell graft. The CDR3: CSGGPSKKDIQYF. The CDR3 coding sequence is TGCAGCGGTGGACCTTCAAAAAAGGACATTCAGTACTTC.